The 23 T cell receptor beta chains below were found in one sample sequenced in a study of shared clonotypes between healthy human individuals. Sequenced by immunoSEQ multiplex PCR; TCRdb stores in-frame clones only, minus some. The sample yields roughly 2.5 million clones, more than 90% seen once. The sequencing input was naive CD4+ T cells sorted from blood. Subset noted: CD45RA+ positively selected. Receptor source: a young man in good health.

The gene calls are TRBV2 and TRBJ2-3; D might be TRBD2 (6 bases). Germline-derived CDR1 and CDR2 are SNHLY and FYNNEI. This CDR3 contains 12 residues. Trimming removed 5 bases at V and 7 bases at J, with 10 bases between. The CDR3 nucleotides read TGTGCCAGCAGTACCGGGACTTATACGCAGTATTTT. The encoded protein is CASSTGTYTQYF.

The CDR3 DNA is TGCGCCAGCAGCCATGAATTAGGTGAAAAACTGTTTTTT. Amino acids: CASSHELGEKLFF. The chain uses TRBV4-3 and TRBJ1-4, with D unclear. The V gene's germline CDR1 is LGHNA and CDR2 YSLEER. The V and J ends lost 3 bases and 7 bases respectively, with 9 bases between them. This CDR3 has 13 amino acids.

V is TRBV10-3 and J is TRBJ2-1; 7 bases are a match to TRBD2. Germline V gene sequence: CDR1 ENHRY, CDR2 SYGVKD. The CDR3 is 13 amino acids. Unmatched junction bases numbered 5, after V lost 8 bases and J lost 4 bases. The CDR3 spells CAIGAGPYNEQFF. The DNA of the CDR3 is TGTGCCATCGGAGCGGGACCTTACAATGAGCAGTTCTTC.

The V call is TRBV4-3, the J call TRBJ1-4, with 7 bases aligning to TRBD1. With 3 bases clipped from V and 8 bases from J, the junction kept 12 bases outside the gene matches. CDR3 length: 16 amino acids. CDR1 is LGHNA, CDR2 YSLEER, per germline. Here the CDR3 reads CASSQETGIGGEKLFF. For the CDR3, the DNA is TGCGCCAGCAGCCAGGAGACAGGGATTGGTGGAGAAAAACTGTTTTTT.

This clone was recorded only once. This chain joins TRBV30 and TRBJ2-7; 9 bases line up with TRBD1. Germline V CDR1 and CDR2: GTSNPN, SVGIG (reference sequence). After removal of 4 bases from V and 12 bases from J, the junction contained 16 bases not matched to a gene. CDR3 size: 14 residues. CDR3 sequence: CAWTKTVSGTGRYF. The CDR3 DNA follows: TGTGCCTGGACAAAAACTGTATCTGGGACAGGGAGGTACTTC.

The chain links TRBV9 to TRBJ1-2; TRBD1 is a possible D gene (5 bases). Germline V gives CDR1 SGDLS, CDR2 YYNGEE. V shed 3 bases and J shed 0 bases, with 12 bases lying between them. The CDR3 totals 15 residues. The CDR3 loop reads CASSAADSPNYGYTF. Here the CDR3 DNA reads TGTGCCAGCAGCGCTGCCGACAGCCCTAACTATGGCTACACCTTC.

V gene TRBV11-2 combines with J gene TRBJ2-7; D perhaps matches TRBD1 (6 bases). The CDR3 is 14 amino acids. Looked up from germline, CDR1 is SGHAT and CDR2 is FQNNGV. Trimming removed 3 bases from V and 2 bases from J, with 11 bases in between. The CDR3 nucleotides read TGTGCCAGCAGCTTGGGACACGGAACCTACGAGCAGTACTTC. Its translation: CASSLGHGTYEQYF.

J is TRBJ2-7 and V is TRBV7-9, with TRBD2 as a possible D gene (6 bases). Germline V CDR1 and CDR2: SEHNR, FQNEAQ (reference sequence). Between the trimmed V and J ends, which lost 2 bases and 7 bases, there was a span of 15 bases. This CDR3 has 14 residues. CDR3 sequence reads: CASSLSGGLGEQYF. CDR3 sequence (DNA): TGTGCCAGCAGCTTATCCGGGGGATTGGGGGAGCAGTACTTC. Based on the CDR3 plus reference TRBV7-9 and TRBJ2-7, the full variable domain is DTGVSQNPRHKITKRGQNVTFRCDPISEHNRLYWYRQTLGQGPEFLTYFQNEAQLEKSRLLSDRFSAERPKGSFSTLEIQRTEQGDSAMYLCASSLSGGLGEQYFGPGTRLTVT.

Remarks on this clone: Within the sample, other DNA sequences also encode this same CDR3. The chain employs TRBV20-1 and TRBJ2-7, with D possibly TRBD2 on 5 matching bases. V was cut by 6 bases and J by 0 bases, with 6 bases left in between. CDR3 length: 11 amino acids. From germline, CDR1 is DFQATT and CDR2 SNEGSKA (reference sequence). CDR3 sequence: CSAGSSYEQYF. CDR3 sequence (DNA): TGCAGTGCGGGGAGCTCCTACGAGCAGTACTTC.

J is TRBJ1-4 and V is TRBV28; TRBD1 is a possible D gene (6 bases). CDR3 length: 14 amino acids. Germline V gene sequence: CDR1 MDHEN, CDR2 SYDVKM. V lost 9 bases to trimming and J lost 8 bases, with 19 bases between them. The CDR3 sequence: CASLVRGGNEKLFF. The CDR3 bases are TGTGCCAGTTTAGTGAGGGGGGGTAACGAAAAACTGTTTTTT.

The genes are TRBV7-2 and TRBJ1-5, with 10 bases lining up with TRBD1. The J segment lost 7 bases and the V segment lost 5 bases, leaving 11 bases of the junction unmatched. The CDR3 is 16 amino acids. Germline V CDR1 and CDR2: SGHTA, FQGNSA. The CDR3 spells CASSAGQGLSWQPQHF. The CDR3 region has the DNA TGTGCCAGCAGCGCGGGACAGGGGCTCTCATGGCAGCCCCAGCATTTT.

V gene TRBV4-3 combines with J gene TRBJ2-2; TRBD2 aligns across 8 bases. V lost 6 bases to trimming and J lost 5 bases; unmatched junction nucleotides: 8. Germline loops: CDR1 LGHNA, CDR2 YSLEER. The CDR3 runs to 15 residues. CDR3 sequence reads: CASRHAGGRTGELFF. The CDR3 DNA reads TGCGCCAGCAGACATGCGGGAGGACGGACCGGGGAGCTGTTTTTT.

The V gene is TRBV6-1, the J gene TRBJ2-7; 11 positions agree with TRBD2. Trimming cost V 6 bases and J 2 bases; bases outside gene matches: 6. Germline-derived CDR1 and CDR2 are MNHNS and SASEGT. The CDR3 is made up of 15 amino acids. The CDR3: CASSELAGAAYEQYF. CDR3 DNA: TGTGCCAGCAGCGAACTAGCGGGAGCGGCCTACGAGCAGTACTTC.

The chain joins TRBV19 to TRBJ2-7; no firm D call. Trimming pared 1 base from V and 2 bases from J, leaving 15 bases between. CDR3 length equals 16 residues. Germline V gene data show CDR1 as LNHDA and CDR2 as SQIVND (reference sequence). CDR3 DNA sequence: TGTGCCAGTAGTATAGGGTACGGCAGCCTCACCTACGAGCAGTACTTC. Translation gives CASSIGYGSLTYEQYF. The whole variable domain, remainder taken from reference TRBV19 and TRBJ2-7, is DGGITQSPKYLFRKEGQNVTLSCEQNLNHDAMYWYRQDPGQGLRLIYYSQIVNDFQKGDIAEGYSVSREKKESFPLTVTSAQKNPTAFYLCASSIGYGSLTYEQYFGPGTRLTVT.

This clone was seen only a few times. Other DNA sequences of this sample code for an identical CDR3. The rearrangement joins TRBV7-2 to TRBJ1-1; D remains ambiguous. The V end lost 4 bases, the J end lost 8 bases, and 8 bases lay between the germline ends. This CDR3 spans 11 amino acids. Germline V gene lookup returns CDR1 SGHTA and CDR2 FQGNSA. CDR3 DNA sequence: TGTGCCAGCAGCTACCGGGCAGAAGCTTTCTTT. It is translated as CASSYRAEAFF. Full variable domain (rest looked up from reference TRBV7-2 and TRBJ1-1): GAGVSQSPSNKVTEKGKDVELRCDPISGHTALYWYRQSLGQGLEFLIYFQGNSAPDKSGLPSDRFSAERTGGSVSTLTIQRTQQEDSAVYLCASSYRAEAFFGQGTRLTVV.

The rearrangement joins TRBV30 to TRBJ1-4, with TRBD1 matching over 7 bases. V lost 0 bases, J lost 3 bases, and 7 bases stayed unmatched. CDR3 size: 16 residues. Germline V gene lookup returns CDR1 GTSNPN and CDR2 SVGIG (reference sequence). The CDR3 sequence is CAWSVGVQGANEKLFF. CDR3 DNA: TGTGCCTGGAGTGTCGGGGTGCAGGGGGCTAATGAAAAACTGTTTTTT.

The rearrangement uses TRBV18 and TRBJ2-1, with D possibly being TRBD2 (7 bases). The germline V and J ends were trimmed by 6 bases and 7 bases, with 13 bases remaining between them. The CDR3 spans 13 residues. CDR1 and CDR2 (germline): KGHSH, LQKENI. The CDR3 spells CASSRGASNEQFF. CDR3 nucleotides: TGTGCCAGCTCTCGGGGGGCGTCTAATGAGCAGTTCTTC.

V is TRBV5-1 and J is TRBJ1-4; D unresolved. Looked up from germline, CDR1 is SGHRS and CDR2 is YFSETQ. V was pared by 3 bases and J by 8 bases, with 14 bases between. The CDR3 runs 14 residues. CDR3 sequence (DNA): TGCGCCAGCAGCTGGGGTGGATCTGGCGAAAAACTGTTTTTT. Translating gives CASSWGGSGEKLFF.

The J gene is TRBJ1-1, the V gene TRBV5-1; TRBD1 agrees at 7 bases. The CDR3 runs to 13 residues. The germline V gene has CDR1 SGHRS and CDR2 YFSETQ. Germline trimming cut 5 bases from V and 4 bases from J; bases unmatched to any gene: 5. The CDR3 protein is CASRGDRITEAFF. CDR3 DNA sequence: TGCGCCAGCAGGGGGGACAGAATCACTGAAGCTTTCTTT.

The CDR3 here is CASTRGVTENYGYTF. The CDR3 DNA reads TGTGCCAGCACCCGGGGCGTGACAGAGAACTATGGCTACACCTTC. The gene calls are TRBV11-2 and TRBJ1-2; possibly TRBD1 for D (5 bases). The CDR3 contains 15 residues. Germline V gives CDR1 SGHAT, CDR2 FQNNGV. Trimming shortened V by 7 bases and J by 2 bases, and 17 bases separated the two germline ends.

This clone is a singleton in its sample. This chain joins TRBV5-4 and TRBJ2-5, with D perhaps matching TRBD2 (6 bases). From germline, CDR1 is SGHNT and CDR2 YYREEE (reference sequence). The length of the CDR3 is 15 residues. The V end was cut by 3 bases, the J end by 4 bases, with 16 bases between. The CDR3 nucleotides read TGTGCCAGCAGCTCCCCGACTAGGTCAGGAGAGACCCAGTACTTC. Residues: CASSSPTRSGETQYF. Filled out from reference TRBV5-4 and TRBJ2-5, the complete variable domain reads ETGVTQSPTHLIKTRGQQVTLRCSSQSGHNTVSWYQQALGQGPQFIFQYYREEENGRGNFPPRFSGLQFPNYSSELNVNALELDDSALYLCASSSPTRSGETQYFGPGTRLLVL.

The rearrangement joins TRBV2 to TRBJ1-2, with TRBD1 identical over 7 bases. The V gene's germline CDR1 is SNHLY and CDR2 FYNNEI. The V and J ends lost 5 bases and 7 bases, in that order; junction bases with no gene match: 7. CDR3 length: 13 residues. CDR3: CASSYTGDGGYTF. CDR3 coding DNA: TGTGCCAGCAGTTATACAGGGGACGGTGGCTACACCTTC.

V and J are TRBV14 and TRBJ2-7, with a tentative D call TRBD1 (6 bases). The V and J ends lost 3 bases and 3 bases respectively, with 18 bases between them. This CDR3 spans 16 amino acids. CDR1 and CDR2 (germline): SGHDN, FVKESK. The DNA of the CDR3 is TGTGCCAGCAGCCATGTCCGGGACATGACAATCTACGAGCAGTACTTC. This translates into CASSHVRDMTIYEQYF.